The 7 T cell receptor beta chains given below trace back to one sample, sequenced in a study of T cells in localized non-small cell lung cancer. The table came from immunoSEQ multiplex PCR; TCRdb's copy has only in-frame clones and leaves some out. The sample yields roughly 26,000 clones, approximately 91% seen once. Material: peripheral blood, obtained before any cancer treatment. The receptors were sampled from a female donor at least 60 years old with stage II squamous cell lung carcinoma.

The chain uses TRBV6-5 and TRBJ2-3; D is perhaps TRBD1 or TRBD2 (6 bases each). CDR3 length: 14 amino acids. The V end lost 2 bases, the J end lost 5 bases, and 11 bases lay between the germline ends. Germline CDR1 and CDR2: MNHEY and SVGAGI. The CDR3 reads CASSYVKGGDTQYF. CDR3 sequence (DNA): TGTGCCAGCAGTTACGTGAAGGGGGGAGATACGCAGTATTTT.

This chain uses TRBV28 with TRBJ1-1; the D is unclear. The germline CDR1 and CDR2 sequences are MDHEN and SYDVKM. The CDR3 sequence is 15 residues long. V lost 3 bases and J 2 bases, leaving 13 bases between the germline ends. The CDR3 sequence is CASSLGSPVNTEAFF. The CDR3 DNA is TGTGCCAGCAGTTTGGGGAGCCCCGTCAACACTGAAGCTTTCTTT. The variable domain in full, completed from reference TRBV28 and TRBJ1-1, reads DVKVTQSSRYLVKRTGEKVFLECVQDMDHENMFWYRQDPGLGLRLIYFSYDVKMKEKGDIPEGYSVSREKKERFSLILESASTNQTSMYLCASSLGSPVNTEAFFGQGTRLTVV.

CDR3 sequence: CASSPQSFDPNGGGYTDTQYF. The CDR3 bases are TGTGCCAGCAGTCCCCAATCTTTCGACCCAAACGGCGGGGGGTACACAGATACGCAGTATTTT. The genes are TRBV2 and TRBJ2-3; 8 positions match TRBD2. This CDR3 has 21 amino acids. V lost 5 bases, J lost 2 bases, and 24 bases stayed unmatched. CDR1 is SNHLY, CDR2 FYNNEI, per germline.

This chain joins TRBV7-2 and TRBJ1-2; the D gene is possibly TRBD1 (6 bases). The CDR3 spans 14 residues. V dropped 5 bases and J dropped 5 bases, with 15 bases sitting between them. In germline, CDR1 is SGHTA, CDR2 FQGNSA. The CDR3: CASSPGEGGYGYTF. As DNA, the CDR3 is TGTGCCAGCAGCCCAGGCGAAGGGGGGTATGGCTACACCTTC.

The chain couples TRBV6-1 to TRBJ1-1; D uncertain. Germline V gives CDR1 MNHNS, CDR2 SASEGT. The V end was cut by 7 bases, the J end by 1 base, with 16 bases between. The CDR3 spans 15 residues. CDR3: CASTESPGKNTEAFF. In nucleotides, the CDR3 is TGTGCCAGCACCGAAAGTCCGGGAAAGAACACTGAAGCTTTCTTT.

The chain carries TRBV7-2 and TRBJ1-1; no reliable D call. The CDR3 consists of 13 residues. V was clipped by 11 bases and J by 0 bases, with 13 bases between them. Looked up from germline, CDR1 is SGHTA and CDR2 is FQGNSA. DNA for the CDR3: TGTGCCGTAAGGGAGGATATGAACACTGAAGCTTTCTTT. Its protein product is CAVREDMNTEAFF.

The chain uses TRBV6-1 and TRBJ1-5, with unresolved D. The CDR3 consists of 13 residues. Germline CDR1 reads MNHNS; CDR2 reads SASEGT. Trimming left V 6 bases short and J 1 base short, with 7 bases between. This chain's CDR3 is CASRRTSNQPQHF. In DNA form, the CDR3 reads TGTGCCAGCAGGAGGACCAGCAATCAGCCCCAGCATTTT.